This TCR beta chain was identified during a study of monozygotic twins with inflammatory bowel disease (dated by TCRdb to between 2018 and 2021). Turning to the overall study: In total, 30 or so monozygotic twin pairs made up the full study: 19 Danish pairs, all IBD-discordant, plus nine German pairs, of which four were IBD-concordant and five were IBD-discordant. The search for disease-associated traits relied mainly on comparing IBD patients with their genetically identical healthy co-twins within discordant pairs. Each individual had, on average, about 151 000 unique TCRalpha sequences and 181 000 unique TCRbeta sequences available for analysis.

From each donor, a roughly 2.5 ml peripheral blood sample was collected into PAXgene tubes and stored at -80 degrees C. Without any T cell sorting, total RNA was extracted from whole blood using the PAXgene blood miRNA kit on an automated QIAcube. Peripheral blood from monozygotic twin pairs, either concordant or discordant for inflammatory bowel disease, underwent deep TCRalpha and TCRbeta repertoire profiling that used unique molecular barcoding. Smoking habits were recorded for all twin pairs, and each individual was classified as a current, former or never smoker. A word on this clonotype: Which antigen it targets is not known.

The full study reports these points: Repertoire similarity did not differ between concordant and discordant twins, possibly due to limited statistical power. Background noise and inter-individual variability may have been introduced into the repertoires by the differing immunosuppressive treatments among patients. The analysis was unable to tell apart different T cell subtypes. Compared with healthy twins, IBD patients shared fewer clonotypes with other individuals, and the difference was most pronounced in patients with signs of disease activity. No single strong signal or clonotype linked to IBD turned up in the results, so the idea that one exists was not supported. A decrease in TCRbeta repertoire diversity, as measured by inverse Simpson index, was observed in IBD patients compared with their healthy co-twins.

Library preparation employed 5' RACE. Each TCR library was prepared from about 3.5 ug of total RNA. For each sample, cDNA synthesis was carried out in eight separate reactions using SMARTScribe reverse transcriptase. Unique molecular identifiers containing a 6-nucleotide sample barcode were introduced through template switching during cDNA synthesis. TCRalpha and TCRbeta cDNA was amplified in two nested PCRs of around 15 and 10 cycles, and bead purification was carried out after each PCR. Before amplification, the cDNA was treated with uracil DNA-glycosylase and purified using the QIAquick PCR purification kit. In the second PCR, Illumina TruSeq-compatible adapters and sample-specific barcodes were added. TapeStation and Qubit were used to check library quality and concentration, and roughly 5.5 ng of each library was pooled. Sequencing of pooled libraries was carried out on an Illumina HiSeq2500 single-index Rapid Run using 2 x 100 bp reads and custom sequencing primers. The study's own analysis went as follows. MiGEC version 1.2.6 was used for UMI-based consensus assembly to correct PCR and sequencing errors. V(D)J alignment, clonotype assembly and CDR3 extraction were performed with MiXCR version 2.1.1. To normalise gene usage, clonotype sharing and MAIT/NKT TCR abundance, the top 1000, 10 000 and 20 000 clonotypes in each sample were analysed. Diversity was computed as the inverse Simpson index with the vegan R package after downsampling to 27 000 UMIs. Paired Mann-Whitney U tests were applied to discordant twin pairs, with Benjamini-Hochberg correction for multiple testing. TCRdb reprocessed the reads, so every CDR3 protein sequence counts as one entry and DNA is not shown. For this entry, the V and J calls and clone size follow TCRdb and not the study's own pipeline. In this sample's table one finds approximately 160,000 distinct CDR3 sequences. The top ten clones comprise 2.8% of the sample.

This TCR was recovered from a human donor with ulcerative colitis or Crohn's disease, or a healthy co-twin of an affected twin (not recorded which). The sequencing sample was made of blood.

The CDR3 protein is CAWGLGDREQFF. This chain joins TRBV30 to TRBJ2-1. From a lookup of the germline V gene (reference sequence), CDR1 and CDR2 are GTSNPN and SVGIG. The CDR3 covers 12 residues, taking in both the cysteine and the phenylalanine. A DNA sequence was not provided.